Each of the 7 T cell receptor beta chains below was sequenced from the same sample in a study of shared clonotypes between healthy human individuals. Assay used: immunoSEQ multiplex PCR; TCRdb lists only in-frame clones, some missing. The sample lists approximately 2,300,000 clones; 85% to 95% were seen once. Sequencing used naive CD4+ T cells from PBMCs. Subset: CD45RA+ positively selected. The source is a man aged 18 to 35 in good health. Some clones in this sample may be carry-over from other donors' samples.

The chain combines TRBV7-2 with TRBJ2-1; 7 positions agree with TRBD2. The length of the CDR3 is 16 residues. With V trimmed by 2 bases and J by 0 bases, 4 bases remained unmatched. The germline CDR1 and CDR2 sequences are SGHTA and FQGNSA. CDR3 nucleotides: TGTGCCAGCAGCTTACTTTGGACTAGCTCCTACAATGAGCAGTTCTTC. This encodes CASSLLWTSSYNEQFF.

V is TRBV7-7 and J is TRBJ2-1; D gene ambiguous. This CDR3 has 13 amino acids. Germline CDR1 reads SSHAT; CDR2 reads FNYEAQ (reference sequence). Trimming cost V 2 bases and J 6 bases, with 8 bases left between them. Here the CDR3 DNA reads TGTGCCAGCAGCTTACGGTCGGGCAATGAGCAGTTCTTC. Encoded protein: CASSLRSGNEQFF.

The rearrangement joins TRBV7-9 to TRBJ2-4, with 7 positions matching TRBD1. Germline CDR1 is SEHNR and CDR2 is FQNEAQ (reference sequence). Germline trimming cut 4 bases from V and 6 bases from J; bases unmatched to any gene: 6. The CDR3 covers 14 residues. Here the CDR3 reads CASSSTGVGNIQYF. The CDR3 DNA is TGTGCCAGCAGCTCCACAGGGGTTGGAAACATTCAGTACTTC.

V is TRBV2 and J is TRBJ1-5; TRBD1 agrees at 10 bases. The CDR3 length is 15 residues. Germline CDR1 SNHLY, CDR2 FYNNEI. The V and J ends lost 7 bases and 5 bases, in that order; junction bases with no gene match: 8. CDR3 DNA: TGTGCCAGCACTCGGACAGGGGGGTCATATCAGCCCCAGCATTTT. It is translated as CASTRTGGSYQPQHF.

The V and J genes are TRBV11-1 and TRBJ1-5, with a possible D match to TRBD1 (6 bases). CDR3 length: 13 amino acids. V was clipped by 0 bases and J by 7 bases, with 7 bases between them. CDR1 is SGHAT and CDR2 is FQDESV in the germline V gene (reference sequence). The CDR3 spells CASSLAGGQPQHF. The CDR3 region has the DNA TGTGCCAGCAGCTTAGCAGGGGGGCAGCCCCAGCATTTT.

CDR3 nucleotides: TGTGCCAGCAGCTTATGGGACAGGGGGGCCTACAATGAGCAGTTCTTC. Its protein product is CASSLWDRGAYNEQFF. The chain has TRBV13 and TRBJ2-1; 11 positions agree with TRBD1. The CDR3 consists of 16 residues. J gave up 2 bases and V 2 bases, and 2 bases lay outside the gene matches. From germline, CDR1 is PRHDT and CDR2 FYEKMQ (reference sequence).

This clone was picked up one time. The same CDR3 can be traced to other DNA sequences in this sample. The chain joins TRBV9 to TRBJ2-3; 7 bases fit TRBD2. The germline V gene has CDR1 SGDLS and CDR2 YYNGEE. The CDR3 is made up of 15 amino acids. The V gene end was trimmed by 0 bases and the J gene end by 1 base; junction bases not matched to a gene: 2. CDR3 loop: CASSVGAGGTDTQYF. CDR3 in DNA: TGTGCCAGCAGCGTAGGGGCGGGGGGCACAGATACGCAGTATTTT.